This T cell receptor beta chain is drawn from a study of control samples from healthy donors and cancer patients. Clones were read by immunoSEQ multiplex PCR, and TCRdb kept only the in-frame ones, dropping some. The data hold 200,000 to 250,000 clones, with about 93% observed a single time. Trimming cost V 3 bases and J 4 bases, with 15 bases left between them. The germline CDR1 and CDR2 sequences are DFQATT and SNEGSKA (reference sequence). This CDR3 region has 14 residues. The sample comprised blood. This TCR was sampled from a man aged 45-65 years in good health. The gene calls are TRBV20-1 and TRBJ2-5; D possibly corresponds to TRBD2 (6 bases). CDR3 nucleotides: TGCAGTGCTAGTCGGCTAGCGTCGGGAGAGACCCAGTACTTC. Its protein is CSASRLASGETQYF.